This T cell receptor beta chain appears in the sequencing data of a study of blood T cell repertoires in COVID-19. Study information: Collection of acute and convalescent COVID-19 samples took place in the United States, Italy and Spain. Sample material is recorded as cDNA or gDNA derived from T cells, B-cell-depleted T cells, or PBMCs.

In the original workflow: Counts of nucleated cells, estimated from reference gene primer amplification, were obtained. Data came from immunoSEQ multiplex PCR; TCRdb stores just in-frame clones and leaves some out. That table gives V, J and clone size, and the DNA gave D and trimming. The repertoire includes about 110,000 clones, about 91% of them detected once, and approximately 6.8% sits in the top ten. This clone was found once. This TCR came from a man aged 45 to 65 with active or convalescent COVID-19. Sequencing was performed on peripheral blood.

The CDR3 coding sequence is TGTGCCAGCAGTTTGGGGGCCACAGATACGCAGTATTTT. This codes for CASSLGATDTQYF. This chain connects TRBV28 to TRBJ2-3, with TRBD1 as a possible D gene (6 bases). This CDR3 has 13 amino acids. Germline V lookup: CDR1 MDHEN, CDR2 SYDVKM. The V end lost 3 bases, the J end lost 2 bases, and 6 bases lay between the germline ends.